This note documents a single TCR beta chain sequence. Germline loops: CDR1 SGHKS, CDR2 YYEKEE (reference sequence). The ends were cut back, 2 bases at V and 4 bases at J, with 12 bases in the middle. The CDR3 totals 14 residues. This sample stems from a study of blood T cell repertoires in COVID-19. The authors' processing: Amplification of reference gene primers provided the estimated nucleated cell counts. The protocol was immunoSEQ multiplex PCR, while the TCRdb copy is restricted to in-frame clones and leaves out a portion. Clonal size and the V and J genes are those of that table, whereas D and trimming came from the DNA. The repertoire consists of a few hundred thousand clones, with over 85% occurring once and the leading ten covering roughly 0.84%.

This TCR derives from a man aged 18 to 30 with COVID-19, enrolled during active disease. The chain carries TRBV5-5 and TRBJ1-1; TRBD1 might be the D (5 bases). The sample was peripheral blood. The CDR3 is CASSFRGSSTEAFF. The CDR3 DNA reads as TGTGCCAGCAGCTTTAGGGGCTCGAGCACTGAAGCTTTCTTT.